The text below deals with one TCR beta chain. The sample is drawn from a study of blood T cell repertoires in COVID-19. Study background: The cDNA or gDNA used as material had been derived from T cells, B-cell-depleted T cells, or PBMCs.

The table came from immunoSEQ multiplex PCR; TCRdb's copy has only in-frame clones and leaves some out. The sample shows just over 650,000 clones, approximately 90% of them seen only once. The germline V gene encodes CDR1 LGHDT and CDR2 YNNKEL (reference sequence). The germline V and J ends were trimmed by 6 bases and 2 bases, with 14 bases remaining between them. The CDR3 is made up of 14 amino acids. The sequence came from a woman in her late teens or twenties with acute or convalescent COVID-19. The rearrangement uses TRBV3-1 (or the pseudogene TRBV3-2) and TRBJ2-7; perhaps TRBD2 as D (6 bases). The sample taken for sequencing was peripheral blood. The DNA of the CDR3 is TGTGCCAGCAGTCACTCCAGGGAGGCCTACGAGCAGTACTTC. This gives the protein CASSHSREAYEQYF.